One and the same sample provided the 2 T cell receptor beta chains below, sequenced in a study of cytomegalovirus exposure and HLA in healthy donors. Clones were sequenced by immunoSEQ multiplex PCR, and TCRdb holds only the in-frame ones, with some missing. The profile shows some 130,000 clones, 85% to 95% of them singletons. Specimen: PBMCs. Receptor source: a man aged 18 to 30 in good health and CMV-seropositive.

In its sample, this clone was seen a few times. The V and J genes are TRBV5-1 and TRBJ1-6; tentative D call: TRBD1 (6 bases). V was pared by 0 bases and J by 9 bases, with 13 bases between. CDR1 SGHRS and CDR2 YFSETQ come from the germline V gene. The CDR3 sequence is 15 residues long. CDR3 sequence reads: CASSLGQGSGSPLHF. CDR3 coding DNA: TGCGCCAGCAGCTTGGGGCAGGGGTCGGGTTCACCCCTCCACTTT.

The DNA of the CDR3 is TGTGCCAGCAGCCTCGGACAGGGCAGCACAGATACGCAGTATTTT. This sequence encodes CASSLGQGSTDTQYF. This chain connects TRBV7-8 to TRBJ2-3, with 8 bases matching TRBD1. J was trimmed by 0 bases and V by 5 bases; bases with no gene match: 4. Germline loops: CDR1 SGHVS, CDR2 FQNEAQ. The CDR3 extends over 15 amino acids. Supplemented by reference TRBV7-8 and TRBJ2-3, the full variable domain reads GAGVSQSPRYKVAKRGQDVALRCDPISGHVSLFWYQQALGQGPEFLTYFQNEAQLDKSGLPSDRFFAERPEGSVSTLKIQRTQQEDSAVYLCASSLGQGSTDTQYFGPGTRLTVL.